This entry lists 25 T cell receptor beta chains sequenced from one sample in a study of cytomegalovirus exposure and HLA in healthy donors. PCR used 60 Vbeta primers and 13 Jbeta primers. Profiled with immunoSEQ multiplex PCR; TCRdb holds only in-frame clones, not every one. The sample contains about 37,000 clones, 75% to 85% of which appear only once. Specimen: PBMCs. These TCRs come from a woman between 35 and 50 years old in good health and CMV-seronegative.

This clone was seen only a few times. The rearrangement joins TRBV27 to TRBJ2-1; the match to TRBD1 covers 10 bases. The CDR3 spans 14 residues. CDR1 and CDR2 (germline): MNHEY, SMNVEV (reference sequence). V lost 4 bases, J lost 8 bases, and 5 bases stayed unmatched. CDR3 region: CASSSRQGAHEQFF. The CDR3 DNA sequence: TGTGCCAGCAGTTCTAGACAGGGGGCGCATGAGCAGTTCTTC.

This chain uses TRBV7-2 with TRBJ1-6; 8 bases are a match to TRBD1. The CDR3 length is 13 residues. With V trimmed by 6 bases and J by 9 bases, 4 bases remained unmatched. Germline CDR1 and CDR2: SGHTA and FQGNSA. The CDR3 region is CASSLDRASPLHF. The CDR3 DNA is TGTGCCAGCAGTCTGGACAGGGCTTCACCCCTCCACTTT. The variable domain in full, with the rest retrieved from reference TRBV7-2 and TRBJ1-6, is GAGVSQSPSNKVTEKGKDVELRCDPISGHTALYWYRQSLGQGLEFLIYFQGNSAPDKSGLPSDRFSAERTGGSVSTLTIQRTQQEDSAVYLCASSLDRASPLHFGNGTRLTVT.

V gene TRBV7-2 combines with J gene TRBJ1-4, with a tentative D call TRBD1 (6 bases). The CDR3 runs to 15 residues. The germline CDR1 and CDR2 sequences are SGHTA and FQGNSA. The V and J ends lost 5 bases and 7 bases respectively, with 17 bases between them. The CDR3 bases are TGTGCCAGCAGCCCAGGGGCTACCGTGGGTGAAAAACTGTTTTTT. This codes for CASSPGATVGEKLFF. Combining the CDR3 with reference TRBV7-2 and TRBJ1-4 gives the whole variable domain GAGVSQSPSNKVTEKGKDVELRCDPISGHTALYWYRQSLGQGLEFLIYFQGNSAPDKSGLPSDRFSAERTGGSVSTLTIQRTQQEDSAVYLCASSPGATVGEKLFFGSGTQLSVL.

This rearrangement joins TRBV25-1 to TRBJ2-7; 10 nucleotides match TRBD1. CDR3 length: 14 residues. Germline V gene sequence: CDR1 MGHDK, CDR2 SYGVNS. V was clipped by 7 bases and J by 2 bases; unmatched bases: 5. CDR3 protein: CASTTTGGPYEQYV. Here the CDR3 DNA reads TGTGCCAGCACTACGACAGGGGGCCCCTACGAGCAGTACGTC.

This chain connects TRBV28 to TRBJ2-5; 13 nucleotides line up with TRBD2. CDR3 length: 16 amino acids. CDR1 is MDHEN and CDR2 is SYDVKM in the germline V gene. Trimming removed 4 bases from V and 3 bases from J; junction bases left unmatched: 5. CDR3 nucleotide sequence: TGTGCCAGCAGTTGGACTAGCGGGGGACATAAAGAGACCCAGTACTTC. Protein sequence: CASSWTSGGHKETQYF.

This clone turned up a few times. This chain links TRBV7-3 with TRBJ1-1; no clear D gene. Germline V CDR1 and CDR2: SGHTA, FQGTGA. The V end lost 1 base, the J end lost 1 base, and 13 bases lay between the germline ends. The CDR3 loop spans 16 amino acids. CDR3 in amino acids: CASSLIALGSNTEAFF. CDR3 in DNA: TGTGCCAGCAGCTTAATAGCCCTAGGCTCGAACACTGAAGCTTTCTTT.

This clone was counted once. The junction shows a germline mismatch at one end, possibly a read error. The sample carries other DNA sequences with the same CDR3. As DNA, the CDR3 is TGCGCCAGCAGTGCAGACAGGGTTGCTGGCTACACCTTC. Translating gives CASSADRVAGYTF. V and J are TRBV27 and TRBJ1-2; TRBD1 aligns across 7 bases. Germline assignment: CDR1 MNHEY and CDR2 SMNVEV (reference sequence). The CDR3 contains 13 residues.

This chain links TRBV25-1 with TRBJ2-1; TRBD1 is a possible D gene (6 bases). The CDR3 sequence is 16 residues long. Germline-derived CDR1 and CDR2 are MGHDK and SYGVNS. Trimming left V 0 bases short and J 7 bases short, with 16 bases between. The CDR3 loop reads CASSEYGGDRLNEQFF. The CDR3 region has the DNA TGTGCCAGCAGTGAATATGGGGGCGACCGTTTGAATGAGCAGTTCTTC.

This clone was observed once. This rearrangement joins TRBV7-8 to TRBJ1-2; 7 bases align to TRBD1. The CDR3 has 15 residues. The V gene's germline CDR1 is SGHVS and CDR2 FQNEAQ. V was pared by 5 bases and J by 0 bases, with 6 bases of the junction left unmatched. CDR3 sequence reads: CASSADRVTNYGYTF. The CDR3 DNA is TGTGCCAGCAGCGCCGACAGGGTAACTAACTATGGCTACACCTTC. The whole variable domain, remainder taken from reference TRBV7-8 and TRBJ1-2, is GAGVSQSPRYKVAKRGQDVALRCDPISGHVSLFWYQQALGQGPEFLTYFQNEAQLDKSGLPSDRFFAERPEGSVSTLKIQRTQQEDSAVYLCASSADRVTNYGYTFGSGTRLTVV.

The DNA of the CDR3 is TGTGCCAGCAGTGAGGAGTACGAGCAGTACGTC. It translates to CASSEEYEQYV. V is TRBV2 and J is TRBJ2-7; the D is unclear. The CDR3 spans 11 residues. Germline loops: CDR1 SNHLY, CDR2 FYNNEI. The ends were cut back, 3 bases at V and 4 bases at J, with 4 bases in the middle.

The chain recombines TRBV2 with TRBJ2-3; maybe TRBD1 (6 bases). The CDR3 totals 14 residues. Deletions cut 5 bases from V and 4 bases from J, with 13 bases between. From germline, CDR1 is SNHLY and CDR2 FYNNEI. This CDR3 is CASSINRVADTQYF. CDR3 bases: TGTGCCAGCAGTATCAACAGGGTCGCAGATACGCAGTATTTT.

This chain links TRBV29-1 with TRBJ1-4; TRBD1 aligns across 9 bases. Trimming removed 6 bases from V and 5 bases from J; junction bases left unmatched: 7. The CDR3 sequence is 14 residues long. CDR1 SQVTM and CDR2 ANQGSEA come from the germline V gene. The chain's CDR3 is CSVLTGGVNEKLFF. Here the CDR3 DNA reads TGCAGCGTGCTCACAGGGGGCGTGAATGAAAAACTGTTTTTT. Using reference TRBV29-1 and TRBJ1-4 for the parts outside the CDR3, the full variable domain is SAVISQKPSRDICQRGTSLTIQCQVDSQVTMMFWYRQQPGQSLTLIATANQGSEATYESGFVIDKFPISRPNLTFSTLTVSNMSPEDSSIYLCSVLTGGVNEKLFFGSGTQLSVL.

This sequence joins TRBV28 and TRBJ2-1; 11 bases fit TRBD1. This CDR3 has 16 amino acids. Germline V lookup: CDR1 MDHEN, CDR2 SYDVKM. V trimming: 6 bases; J trimming: 9 bases; junction bases outside the gene matches: 13. The CDR3 DNA reads as TGTGCCAGCAGGAAGGGACAGGGGGGGCGAGAAGGTGAGCAGTTCTTC. It codes for CASRKGQGGREGEQFF.

This clone was found a few times. J is TRBJ2-1 and V is TRBV6-5, with TRBD1 matching 9 bases. V was pared by 6 bases and J by 8 bases, with 5 bases of the junction left unmatched. The CDR3 extends over 13 amino acids. Germline CDR1 and CDR2: MNHEY and SVGAGI. This CDR3 is CASRLDRGHEQFF. The DNA for the CDR3 is TGTGCCAGCAGACTGGACAGGGGCCATGAGCAGTTCTTC.

The J gene is TRBJ1-1, the V gene TRBV4-3, with D unclear. V lost 0 bases to trimming and J lost 1 base, with 6 bases between them. This CDR3 has 14 residues. Germline lookup yields CDR1 LGHNA and CDR2 YSLEER. DNA for the CDR3: TGCGCCAGCAGCCAAGATCTCGGGAACACTGAAGCTTTCTTT. It translates to CASSQDLGNTEAFF.

The rearrangement uses TRBV5-1 and TRBJ1-5, with D unclear. Between the trimmed V and J ends, which lost 0 bases and 0 bases, there was a span of 10 bases. The CDR3 is 16 amino acids. Germline CDR1 SGHRS, CDR2 YFSETQ. The CDR3 loop is CASSLDGSASNQPQHF. DNA for the CDR3: TGCGCCAGCAGCTTGGACGGGTCGGCTAGCAATCAGCCCCAGCATTTT.

Here the CDR3 reads CASRRTGENTEAFF. The CDR3 bases are TGTGCCAGCAGACGGACAGGGGAGAACACTGAAGCTTTCTTT. The V and J genes are TRBV6-5 and TRBJ1-1, with TRBD1 matching 9 bases. The CDR3 loop spans 14 amino acids. J gave up 1 base and V 6 bases, and 3 bases lay outside the gene matches. Germline V CDR1 and CDR2: MNHEY, SVGAGI.

The chain recombines TRBV15 with TRBJ1-5, with TRBD1 identical over 9 bases. V lost 3 bases, J lost 0 bases, and 9 bases stayed unmatched. Germline V gene sequence: CDR1 LNHNV, CDR2 YYDKDF (reference sequence). The CDR3 is 18 amino acids. DNA for the CDR3: TGTGCCACCAGCAGCCAGGACAGGGGTCACCTTAGCAATCAGCCCCAGCATTTT. This translates into CATSSQDRGHLSNQPQHF.

This chain connects TRBV29-1 to TRBJ1-4, with TRBD1 as a possible D gene (5 bases). The germline CDR1 and CDR2 sequences are SQVTM and ANQGSEA. V shed 4 bases and J shed 2 bases, with 5 bases lying between them. The CDR3 totals 12 residues. In DNA, the CDR3 is TGCAGCGTTGGGGGCACTAATGAAAAACTGTTTTTT. This gives the protein CSVGGTNEKLFF. Combining the CDR3 with reference TRBV29-1 and TRBJ1-4 gives the whole variable domain SAVISQKPSRDICQRGTSLTIQCQVDSQVTMMFWYRQQPGQSLTLIATANQGSEATYESGFVIDKFPISRPNLTFSTLTVSNMSPEDSSIYLCSVGGTNEKLFFGSGTQLSVL.

The V call is TRBV6-5, the J call TRBJ1-1, with D uncertain. This CDR3 is built from 15 residues. Germline V CDR1 and CDR2: MNHEY, SVGAGI. The V gene lost 5 bases and the J gene lost 1 base, with 14 bases spanning the gap. The CDR3 is CASSGFGPENTEAFF. The CDR3 nucleotides are TGTGCCAGCAGTGGCTTTGGGCCGGAGAACACTGAAGCTTTCTTT.

The V gene is TRBV4-3, the J gene TRBJ1-2; D is unclear. Trimming took off 0 bases at V and 3 bases at J, with 11 bases between the two ends. Germline values: CDR1 LGHNA, CDR2 YSLEER. This CDR3 has 15 residues. Here the CDR3 DNA reads TGCGCCAGCAGCCAAGAAACCAGGAGGGACTATGGCTACACCTTC. Protein sequence: CASSQETRRDYGYTF.

The V gene is TRBV6-5, the J gene TRBJ2-1; 8 bases align to TRBD2. The CDR3 is 15 residues long. Germline V lookup: CDR1 MNHEY, CDR2 SVGAGI. After removal of 6 bases from V and 7 bases from J, the junction contained 11 bases not matched to a gene. CDR3 nucleotide sequence: TGTGCCAGCAGCGTCGGGGGGGCCGTTAGGAATGAGCAGTTCTTC. Translated: CASSVGGAVRNEQFF.

The chain couples TRBV5-6 to TRBJ2-1, with D perhaps matching TRBD1 (5 bases). V lost 4 bases, J lost 2 bases, and 13 bases lay in between. This CDR3 comprises 15 residues. Germline assignment: CDR1 SGHDT and CDR2 YYEEEE. Written as DNA, the CDR3 is TGTGCCAGCAGCGCGGACACGATCACCTACAATGAGCAGTTCTTC. Protein: CASSADTITYNEQFF. The complete variable domain, with remaining parts taken from reference TRBV5-6 and TRBJ2-1, reads DAGVTQSPTHLIKTRGQQVTLRCSPKSGHDTVSWYQQALGQGPQFIFQYYEEEERQRGNFPDRFSGHQFPNYSSELNVNALLLGDSALYLCASSADTITYNEQFFGPGTRLTVL.

Only a few counts were recorded for this clone. The chain uses TRBV7-6 and TRBJ2-2; no definite D call. Germline V gene data show CDR1 as SGHVS and CDR2 as FNYEAQ. The CDR3 is 13 amino acids. V was cut by 1 base and J by 3 bases, with 3 bases left in between. CDR3 region: CASSLEHTGELFF. The CDR3 DNA reads as TGTGCCAGCAGCTTAGAGCACACCGGGGAGCTGTTTTTT.

This rearrangement joins TRBV7-2 to TRBJ2-5; TRBD2 matches 8 bases. Unmatched junction bases numbered 4, after V lost 3 bases and J lost 1 base. Germline V gene data show CDR1 as SGHTA and CDR2 as FQGNSA. The CDR3 is 15 residues long. In DNA form, the CDR3 reads TGTGCCAGCAGCTTCAATCGGGGGGGCCAAGAGACCCAGTACTTC. Translating gives CASSFNRGGQETQYF.